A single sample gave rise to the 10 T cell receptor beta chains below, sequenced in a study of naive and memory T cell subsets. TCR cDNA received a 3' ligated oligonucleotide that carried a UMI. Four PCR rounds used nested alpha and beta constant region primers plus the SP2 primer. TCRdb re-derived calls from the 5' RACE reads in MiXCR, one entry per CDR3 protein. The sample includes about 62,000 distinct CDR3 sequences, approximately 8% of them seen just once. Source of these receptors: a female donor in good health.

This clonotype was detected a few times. The CDR3 nucleotides are TGTGCCAGTGCCCCTACGGGACAGTTCTATGGCTACACCTTC. It codes for CASAPTGQFYGYTF. The rearrangement joins TRBV19 to TRBJ1-2; 7 bases are shared with TRBD1. The germline CDR1 and CDR2 sequences are LNHDA and SQIVND (reference sequence). The junction had 10 bases not matched to a gene; V was cut back by 8 bases and J by 4 bases. The CDR3 sequence is 14 residues long.

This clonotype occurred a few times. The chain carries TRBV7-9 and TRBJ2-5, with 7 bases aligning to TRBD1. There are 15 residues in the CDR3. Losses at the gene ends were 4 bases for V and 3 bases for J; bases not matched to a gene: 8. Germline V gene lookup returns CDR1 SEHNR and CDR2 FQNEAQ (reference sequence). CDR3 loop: CASSSPPGQKETQYF. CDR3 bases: TGTGCCAGCAGCTCGCCCCCGGGACAGAAAGAGACCCAGTACTTC.

The CDR3 DNA follows: TGTGCCAGCAGAATAACCTCGGGGGCCCGATGGAATGAGCAGTTCTTC. Protein sequence: CASRITSGARWNEQFF. The rearrangement uses TRBV2 and TRBJ2-1, with D possibly being TRBD1 or TRBD2 (6 bases each). Deletions cut 6 bases from V and 7 bases from J, with 22 bases between. Germline V gene lookup returns CDR1 SNHLY and CDR2 FYNNEI. This CDR3 is 16 amino acids long. Looking up the rest from reference TRBV2 and TRBJ2-1 gives the full variable domain: EPEVTQTPSHQVTQMGQEVILRCVPISNHLYFYWYRQILGQKVEFLVSFYNNEISEKSEIFDDQFSVERPDGSNFTLKIRSTKLEDSAMYFCASRITSGARWNEQFFGPGTRLTVL.

The CDR3 spells CASSFQGPYQETQYF. The CDR3 nucleotides read TGTGCCAGCAGCTTCCAGGGGCCTTATCAAGAGACCCAGTACTTC. The chain links TRBV5-6 to TRBJ2-5, with a possible D match to TRBD1 (6 bases). There are 15 residues in the CDR3. Per germline, CDR1 SGHDT and CDR2 YYEEEE. V lost 2 bases to trimming and J lost 2 bases, with 13 bases between them.

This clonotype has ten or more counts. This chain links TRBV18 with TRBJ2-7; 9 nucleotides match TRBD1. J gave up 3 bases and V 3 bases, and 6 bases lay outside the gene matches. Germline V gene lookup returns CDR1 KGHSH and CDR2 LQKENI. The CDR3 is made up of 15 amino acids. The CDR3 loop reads CASSPGQGIDYEQYF. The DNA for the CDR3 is TGTGCCAGCTCACCTGGACAGGGGATCGACTACGAGCAGTACTTC.

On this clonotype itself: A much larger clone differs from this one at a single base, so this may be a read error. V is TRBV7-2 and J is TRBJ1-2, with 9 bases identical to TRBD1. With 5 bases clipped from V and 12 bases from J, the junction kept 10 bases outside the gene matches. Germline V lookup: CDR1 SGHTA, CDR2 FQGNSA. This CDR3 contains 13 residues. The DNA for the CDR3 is TGTGCCAGCAGCCGACGGGACAGGGACGGCGACACCTTC. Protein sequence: CASSRRDRDGDTF.

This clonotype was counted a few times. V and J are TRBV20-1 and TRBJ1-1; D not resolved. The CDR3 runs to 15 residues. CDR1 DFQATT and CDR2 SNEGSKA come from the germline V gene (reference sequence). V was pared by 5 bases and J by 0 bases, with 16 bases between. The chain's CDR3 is CSAFFSTAMNTEAFF. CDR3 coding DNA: TGCAGTGCTTTCTTTAGCACGGCGATGAACACTGAAGCTTTCTTT.

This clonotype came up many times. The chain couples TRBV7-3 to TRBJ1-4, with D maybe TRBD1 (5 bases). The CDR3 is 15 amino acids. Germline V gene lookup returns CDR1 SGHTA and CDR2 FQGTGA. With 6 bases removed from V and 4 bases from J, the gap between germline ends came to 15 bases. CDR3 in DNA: TGTGCCAGCAGTCGGGGGGGTGGGGATAATGAAAAACTGTTTTTT. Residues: CASSRGGGDNEKLFF.

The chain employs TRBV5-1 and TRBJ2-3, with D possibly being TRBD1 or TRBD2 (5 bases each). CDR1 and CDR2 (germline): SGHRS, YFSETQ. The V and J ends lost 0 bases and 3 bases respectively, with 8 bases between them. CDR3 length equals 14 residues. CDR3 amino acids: CASSLGEGTDTQYF. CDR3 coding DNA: TGCGCCAGCAGCTTGGGAGAGGGGACAGATACGCAGTATTTT.

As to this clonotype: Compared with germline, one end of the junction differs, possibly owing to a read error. The CDR3 DNA sequence: TGTGCCAGCAGCTTACCCCGGCAGCAGGGGGTTAACTTC. Translation: CASSLPRQQGVNF. The chain combines TRBV7-2 with TRBJ2-5; 7 nucleotides align to TRBD1. CDR3 length equals 13 residues. The germline V gene has CDR1 SGHTA and CDR2 FQGNSA.